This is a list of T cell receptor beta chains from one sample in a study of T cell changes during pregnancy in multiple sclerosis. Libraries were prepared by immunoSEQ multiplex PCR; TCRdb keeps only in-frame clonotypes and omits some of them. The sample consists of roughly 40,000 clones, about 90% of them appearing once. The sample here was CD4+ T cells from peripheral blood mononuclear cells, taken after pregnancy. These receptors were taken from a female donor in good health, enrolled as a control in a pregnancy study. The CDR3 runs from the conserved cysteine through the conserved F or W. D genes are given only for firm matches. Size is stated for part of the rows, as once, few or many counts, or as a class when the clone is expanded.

CDR3nt: TGTGCCAGTAGTATAGGATACCGCCTAGGGGGCAAAAACATTCAGTACTTC
CDR3aa: CASSIGYRLGGKNIQYF
v_gene: TRBV19
abundance: .
d_gene: .
j_gene: TRBJ2-4

CDR3nt: TGTGCCAGCAGTGATTGGACAGGGAAAACTTTCTTT
CDR3aa: CASSDWTGKTFF
v_gene: TRBV2
abundance: .
d_gene: TRBD1
j_gene: TRBJ1-1

CDR3nt: TGTGCCTGGAGTGTAAGCGGGGGCGCGGGAGGTTCACCCCTCCACTTT
CDR3aa: CAWSVSGGAGGSPLHF
v_gene: TRBV30
abundance: .
d_gene: .
j_gene: TRBJ1-6

CDR3nt: TGTGCCAGCAGCACGGGAAGTTTGGGAAATGAGCAGTTCTTC
CDR3aa: CASSTGSLGNEQFF
v_gene: TRBV28
abundance: .
d_gene: .
j_gene: TRBJ2-1

CDR3nt: TGTGCCAGTAGTTCAGTGGGACAGGGGGGGAACGAAAAACTGTTTTTT
CDR3aa: CASSSVGQGGNEKLFF
v_gene: TRBV19
abundance: once
d_gene: TRBD1
j_gene: TRBJ1-4

CDR3nt: TGTGCCACCAGCTCAGGGAACACTGAAGCTTTCTTT
CDR3aa: CATSSGNTEAFF
v_gene: TRBV15
abundance: few
d_gene: .
j_gene: TRBJ1-1

CDR3nt: TGTGCCAGCAGCTTTCGAAGCGGGGTCACAGATACGCAGTATTTT
CDR3aa: CASSFRSGVTDTQYF
v_gene: TRBV7-2
abundance: .
d_gene: TRBD2
j_gene: TRBJ2-3

CDR3nt: TGTGCCAGCAGCTTTGGACAGCTGAACTATGGCTACACCTTC
CDR3aa: CASSFGQLNYGYTF
v_gene: TRBV7-2
abundance: once
d_gene: .
j_gene: TRBJ1-2

CDR3nt: TGCGCCAGCAGCTTGCGGGGGATGAACACCGGGGAGCTGTTTTTT
CDR3aa: CASSLRGMNTGELFF
v_gene: TRBV5-1
abundance: .
d_gene: .
j_gene: TRBJ2-2

CDR3nt: TGTGCCAGCAGCTTAGCGAGCAGGCCCTACGAGCAGTACTTC
CDR3aa: CASSLASRPYEQYF
v_gene: TRBV11-2
abundance: .
d_gene: .
j_gene: TRBJ2-7

CDR3nt: TGTGCCGGATTCGGCGGCTATGGCTACACCTTC
CDR3aa: CAGFGGYGYTF
v_gene: TRBV28
abundance: .
d_gene: .
j_gene: TRBJ1-2

CDR3nt: TGCGCCAGCAGCACGGGACAGACCATATTGGAGACCCAGTACTTC
CDR3aa: CASSTGQTILETQYF
v_gene: TRBV5-1
abundance: .
d_gene: TRBD1
j_gene: TRBJ2-5

CDR3nt: TGTGCCAGCAGCCCTAGAGACCCGGGACTAGCCAAAAACATTCAGTACTTC
CDR3aa: CASSPRDPGLAKNIQYF
v_gene: TRBV7-2
abundance: .
d_gene: .
j_gene: TRBJ2-4

CDR3nt: TGTGCCAGCAGCCAAGGGGCGGGCAGCTATGGCTACACCTTC
CDR3aa: CASSQGAGSYGYTF
v_gene: TRBV4-2
abundance: .
d_gene: .
j_gene: TRBJ1-2

CDR3nt: TGTGCCAGCTCACCACCCCAACTGCAAGATACGCAGTATTTT
CDR3aa: CASSPPQLQDTQYF
v_gene: TRBV18
abundance: .
d_gene: .
j_gene: TRBJ2-3

CDR3nt: TGTGCCAGCAGCACGGTAGCGGGAGGGAGCACAGATACGCAGTATTTT
CDR3aa: CASSTVAGGSTDTQYF
v_gene: TRBV7-2
abundance: .
d_gene: TRBD2
j_gene: TRBJ2-3

CDR3nt: TGTGCCAGCAGCGTAGCGGAGGGCTCTAGCACAGATACGCAGTATTTT
CDR3aa: CASSVAEGSSTDTQYF
v_gene: TRBV9
abundance: .
d_gene: .
j_gene: TRBJ2-3

CDR3nt: TGCGCCAGCAGTGAGAGAATGACAGGCGCCTACGAGCAGTACTTC
CDR3aa: CASSERMTGAYEQYF
v_gene: TRBV10-1
abundance: .
d_gene: .
j_gene: TRBJ2-7

CDR3nt: TGTGCCAGCAGCTCGCAGGGGGCGTTAGGCAATCAGCCCCAGCATTTT
CDR3aa: CASSSQGALGNQPQHF
v_gene: TRBV7-2
abundance: .
d_gene: TRBD1
j_gene: TRBJ1-5

CDR3nt: TGTGCCAGCAGCCCCGACAGGAACTATGGCTACACCTTC
CDR3aa: CASSPDRNYGYTF
v_gene: TRBV5-4
abundance: .
d_gene: .
j_gene: TRBJ1-2

CDR3nt: TGTGCCAGCAGCTCACGACGAACAGACAACTATGGCTACACCTTC
CDR3aa: CASSSRRTDNYGYTF
v_gene: TRBV7-8
abundance: once
d_gene: .
j_gene: TRBJ1-2

CDR3nt: TGTGCCAGCAGTTCTCCGACCAGGGGGGTAAGGGGCTACACCTTC
CDR3aa: CASSSPTRGVRGYTF
v_gene: TRBV27
abundance: .
d_gene: TRBD1
j_gene: TRBJ1-2

CDR3nt: TGTGCCAGCAGCGTTAGTCCGAACTCCTACGAGCAGTACTTC
CDR3aa: CASSVSPNSYEQYF
v_gene: TRBV9
abundance: .
d_gene: .
j_gene: TRBJ2-7

CDR3nt: TGTGCCAGCAGTGCGGACAGGGGCGCTGGGGCCAACGTCCTGACTTTC
CDR3aa: CASSADRGAGANVLTF
v_gene: TRBV2
abundance: .
d_gene: TRBD1
j_gene: TRBJ2-6

CDR3nt: TGTGCCAGCAGCTCAGGGGGTTATGGCTACACCTTC
CDR3aa: CASSSGGYGYTF
v_gene: TRBV7-9
abundance: .
d_gene: TRBD1
j_gene: TRBJ1-2

CDR3nt: TGCGCCAGCAGACAGGGACAGGGCCCCACCGGGGAGCTGTTTTTT
CDR3aa: CASRQGQGPTGELFF
v_gene: TRBV5-1
abundance: .
d_gene: TRBD1
j_gene: TRBJ2-2

CDR3nt: TGTGCCAGCAGTTGGCAGGATGGTGGCACAGATACGCAGTATTTT
CDR3aa: CASSWQDGGTDTQYF
v_gene: TRBV6-1
abundance: .
d_gene: .
j_gene: TRBJ2-3

CDR3nt: TGTGCCAGCAGGCCGGGACAGGGGGTAGGGGAGCAGTACTTC
CDR3aa: CASRPGQGVGEQYF
v_gene: TRBV27
abundance: .
d_gene: TRBD1
j_gene: TRBJ2-7

CDR3nt: TGTGCCAGCAGTGGGGCGAGTTTGAACACTGAAGCTTTCTTT
CDR3aa: CASSGASLNTEAFF
v_gene: TRBV2
abundance: .
d_gene: .
j_gene: TRBJ1-1